These 8 T cell receptor beta chains originate from one sample sequenced in a study of blood T cell repertoires in COVID-19. Assay used: immunoSEQ multiplex PCR; TCRdb lists only in-frame clones, some missing. The sample shows fewer than 200,000 clones, 65% to 90% of them seen only once. Sequencing used peripheral blood. These TCRs come from a man aged 50-59 years with active or convalescent COVID-19.

The V and J genes are TRBV19 and TRBJ1-6; D might be TRBD1 (5 bases). The CDR3 contains 15 residues. Trimming left V 3 bases short and J 6 bases short, with 12 bases between. Germline CDR1 reads LNHDA; CDR2 reads SQIVND (reference sequence). CDR3 in amino acids: CASSIGADINSPLHF. For the CDR3, the DNA is TGTGCCAGTAGTATTGGGGCGGATATTAATTCACCCCTCCACTTT.

This clone appeared many times. CDR3 sequence: CASSRGPDSPLHF. The CDR3 nucleotides are TGTGCCAGCAGCCGAGGGCCAGATTCACCCCTCCACTTT. The V and J genes are TRBV7-3 and TRBJ1-6, with D unresolved. Trimming shortened V by 5 bases and J by 8 bases, and 10 bases separated the two germline ends. CDR3 length: 13 amino acids. CDR1 is SGHTA and CDR2 is FQGTGA in the germline V gene. Variable domain in full (rest from reference TRBV7-3 and TRBJ1-6): GAGVSQTPSNKVTEKGKYVELRCDPISGHTALYWYRQSLGQGPEFLIYFQGTGAADDSGLPNDRFFAVRPEGSVSTLKIQRTERGDSAVYLCASSRGPDSPLHFGNGTRLTVT.

The chain is built from TRBV5-4 and TRBJ1-1, with 7 nucleotides matching TRBD1. The V gene end was trimmed by 5 bases and the J gene end by 1 base; junction bases not matched to a gene: 8. The CDR3 sequence is 15 residues long. Germline CDR1 reads SGHNT; CDR2 reads YYREEE (reference sequence). The CDR3, as DNA: TGTGCCAGCAGAAATACAGGGGACCGGAACACTGAAGCTTTCTTT. Its translation: CASRNTGDRNTEAFF.

This clone was counted once. CDR3 nucleotides: TGTGCCAGCAGTCAGGAGGGTTCACCCCTCCACTTT. This encodes CASSQEGSPLHF. The V call is TRBV12-3 or TRBV12-4, the J call TRBJ1-6; D gene uncertain. The CDR3 length is 12 residues. V lost 5 bases and J 9 bases, leaving 8 bases between the germline ends.

This clone occurred a few times. The chain has TRBV10-2 and TRBJ2-7, with 13 nucleotides matching TRBD2. The germline V gene encodes CDR1 WSHSY and CDR2 SAAADI. J gave up 4 bases and V 8 bases, and 2 bases lay outside the gene matches. The CDR3 has 13 residues. The CDR3 loop reads CASGTSGMYEQYF. CDR3 nucleotides: TGCGCCAGCGGGACTAGCGGGATGTACGAGCAGTACTTC.

V is TRBV10-3 and J is TRBJ2-3; maybe TRBD2 (6 bases). Deletions cut 8 bases from V and 4 bases from J, with 16 bases between. CDR1 ENHRY and CDR2 SYGVKD come from the germline V gene. This CDR3 is built from 14 residues. The CDR3 sequence: CAIQTMPSADTQYF. The CDR3 region has the DNA TGTGCCATCCAAACCATGCCTAGCGCAGATACGCAGTATTTT.

The chain carries TRBV2 and TRBJ1-1; 11 nucleotides line up with TRBD1. In germline, CDR1 is SNHLY, CDR2 FYNNEI. This CDR3 is 14 amino acids long. After removal of 7 bases from V and 6 bases from J, the junction contained 7 bases not matched to a gene. Written as DNA, the CDR3 is TGTGCCAGCATGGGACAGGGGGTTTCCTCTGAAGCTTTCTTT. Translating it yields CASMGQGVSSEAFF. Combining the CDR3 with reference TRBV2 and TRBJ1-1 gives the whole variable domain EPEVTQTPSHQVTQMGQEVILRCVPISNHLYFYWYRQILGQKVEFLVSFYNNEISEKSEIFDDQFSVERPDGSNFTLKIRSTKLEDSAMYFCASMGQGVSSEAFFGQGTRLTVV.

The sample holds a few counts of this clone. The chain uses TRBV20-1 and TRBJ1-5, with 10 bases fitting TRBD1. The CDR3 loop spans 14 amino acids. V shed 3 bases and J 6 bases; nucleotides not matched to a gene: 5. Germline loops: CDR1 DFQATT, CDR2 SNEGSKA (reference sequence). CDR3 loop: CSASPGTGVQPQHF. The CDR3 DNA is TGCAGTGCTAGTCCCGGGACAGGGGTTCAGCCCCAGCATTTT.